Following are 13 T cell receptor beta chains from one sample sequenced in a study of post-analysis software for immune sequencing data. The antigens these receptors bind are not known. Study-wide results and limits: There were roughly 5 TRBV segments more frequent in patients than controls, and TRBV5-6, TRBV5-1 and TRBV20-1 were among them.

Prepared TCR beta cDNA libraries contained unique molecular identifiers. One entry per CDR3 protein results from TCRdb running MiXCR on the PCR reads. The table records more than 500,000 distinct CDR3 sequences, approximately 34% of them present only once. Input material: blood. Receptors originate from a girl aged 2-17 years with multiple sclerosis.

The genes are TRBV10-2 and TRBJ2-5, with 8 bases aligning to TRBD2. The CDR3 has 16 residues. Per germline, CDR1 WSHSY and CDR2 SAAADI. Trimming at V came to 3 bases and at J to 4 bases, leaving 10 bases not matched to a gene. The CDR3 bases are TGCGCCAGCAGTGAAATACGAGCGGGGGCCGCAGAGACCCAGTACTTC. Protein sequence: CASSEIRAGAAETQYF.

The V call is TRBV20-1, the J call TRBJ2-3; the D call may be TRBD1 or TRBD2 (6 bases each). Trimming shortened V by 8 bases and J by 3 bases, and 18 bases separated the two germline ends. Germline CDR1 and CDR2: DFQATT and SNEGSKA (reference sequence). CDR3 size: 14 residues. The CDR3 DNA follows: TGCAGTTCCCTCGGTGGGGGGCGTACAGATACGCAGTATTTT. Amino acid sequence: CSSLGGGRTDTQYF.

A few counts support this clonotype. The chain joins TRBV29-1 to TRBJ2-3; D could derive from TRBD1 or TRBD2 (5 bases each). This CDR3 is built from 14 residues. V dropped 4 bases and J dropped 1 base, with 12 bases sitting between them. The germline V gene encodes CDR1 SQVTM and CDR2 ANQGSEA. Here the CDR3 DNA reads TGCAGCGTTGTCAGGGAGTTGGGCACAGATACGCAGTATTTT. Translation gives CSVVRELGTDTQYF.

V is TRBV3-1 and J is TRBJ1-2; D is undetermined. Trimming cost V 1 base and J 4 bases, with 13 bases left between them. The CDR3 totals 15 residues. Germline loops: CDR1 LGHDT, CDR2 YNNKEL (reference sequence). The CDR3 protein is CASSQVLGSTYGYTF. In DNA, the CDR3 is TGTGCCAGCAGCCAAGTTCTAGGATCAACCTATGGCTACACCTTC.

This clonotype was observed a few times. The chain has TRBV7-9 and TRBJ2-5; 7 bases line up with TRBD1. The CDR3 has 14 amino acids. Trimming took 8 bases from V and 2 from J; bases not matched to a gene: 8. Germline values: CDR1 SEHNR, CDR2 FQNEAQ (reference sequence). The CDR3 coding sequence is TGTGCCAGCTGGGACAGTTCCAATCAAGAGACCCAGTACTTC. Its protein product is CASWDSSNQETQYF.

V and J are TRBV5-8 and TRBJ2-7; tentative D call: TRBD2 (6 bases). The germline V and J ends were trimmed by 4 bases and 4 bases, with 24 bases remaining between them. Germline V gene lookup returns CDR1 SGHTS and CDR2 YDEGEE. The CDR3 loop spans 17 amino acids. The CDR3 here is CASSPLSGGSYLYEQYF. CDR3 DNA sequence: TGTGCCAGCAGCCCTCTAAGTGGGGGGTCTTACCTATACGAGCAGTACTTC.

The rearrangement links TRBV5-6 to TRBJ2-7; 8 positions agree with TRBD1. The V segment lost 4 bases and the J segment 4 bases; nucleotides outside the gene matches: 4. The CDR3 loop spans 13 amino acids. Germline CDR1 is SGHDT and CDR2 is YYEEEE. Here the CDR3 DNA reads TGTGCCAGCAGCGAGACAGGGGAGTACGAGCAGTACTTC. Residues: CASSETGEYEQYF.

This clonotype was seen more than once but under ten times. The genes are TRBV15 and TRBJ2-1, with no clear D. Trimming shortened V by 1 base and J by 6 bases, and 4 bases separated the two germline ends. This CDR3 spans 12 amino acids. Per the germline V gene, CDR1 is LNHNV and CDR2 is YYDKDF (reference sequence). As DNA, the CDR3 is TGTGCCACCAGCAGAGTGGCCAATGAGCAGTTCTTC. Its translation is CATSRVANEQFF.

V is TRBV12-3 or TRBV12-4 and J is TRBJ2-1, with 7 bases identical to TRBD1. The CDR3 contains 14 residues. Germline trimming cut 7 bases from V and 5 bases from J; bases unmatched to any gene: 8. The CDR3 DNA follows: TGTGCCAGCACTAGATGGGACAGCCACAATGAGCAGTTCTTC. Translation: CASTRWDSHNEQFF.

The rearrangement uses TRBV5-1 and TRBJ1-2, with 9 bases aligning to TRBD1. Trimming cost V 4 bases and J 5 bases; bases outside gene matches: 15. The CDR3 is 17 residues long. CDR1 and CDR2 (germline): SGHRS, YFSETQ. The CDR3 loop reads CASSGGTGILPRYGYTF. The CDR3 DNA is TGCGCCAGCAGCGGCGGGACAGGGATTCTGCCCCGTTATGGCTACACCTTC.

This clonotype was counted between two and nine times. The chain employs TRBV7-3 and TRBJ2-3; D tentatively reads TRBD1 or TRBD2 (5 bases each). Germline lookup yields CDR1 SGHTA and CDR2 FQGTGA. CDR3 size: 13 residues. V was cut by 3 bases and J by 2 bases, with 6 bases left in between. CDR3: CASSLGVTDTQYF. The CDR3 DNA sequence: TGTGCCAGCAGCTTGGGGGTCACAGATACGCAGTATTTT.

The chain joins TRBV20-1 to TRBJ2-5; the D gene is possibly TRBD2 (7 bases). This CDR3 spans 13 amino acids. Germline CDR1 reads DFQATT; CDR2 reads SNEGSKA (reference sequence). With 5 bases removed from V and 4 bases from J, the gap between germline ends came to 14 bases. This CDR3 is CSALGGGSETQYF. The CDR3 nucleotides read TGCAGTGCTTTAGGGGGGGGATCAGAGACCCAGTACTTC.

Regarding this clonotype: A read error may produce the germline difference seen at one junction end. V usage is TRBV3-1 and J usage is TRBJ2-1; D ambiguous. This CDR3 region has 12 residues. Germline-derived CDR1 and CDR2 are LGHDT and YNNKEL (reference sequence). The CDR3 here is CTSSQLYNEQFF. For the CDR3, the DNA is TGTACCAGCAGCCAACTCTACAATGAGCAGTTCTTC.